Following are 10 T cell receptor beta chains from one sample sequenced in a study of CD8+CD57+ T cells in acquired aplastic anemia. The use of genomic DNA as template underpinned the TCR beta VDJ and CDR3 profiling. TCRdb redid the calling of the reads with MiXCR, one entry per CDR3 protein. This sample has about 210,000 distinct CDR3 sequences, with around 60% found just once. Sequenced: sorted CD4+, CD8+, or CD8+CD57+ T cells (not recorded which) from PBMCs. The receptors were gathered from a human donor in good health.

This clonotype was recorded at least ten times. The V gene is TRBV5-8, the J gene TRBJ1-1; no clear D. This CDR3 has 12 residues. V was cut by 1 base and J by 10 bases, with 11 bases left in between. Per germline, CDR1 SGHTS and CDR2 YDEGEE. CDR3 sequence (DNA): TGTGCCAGCAGCTTGAAGGGCCTGGTAGCTTTCTTT. Encoded protein: CASSLKGLVAFF. Full variable domain (missing parts from reference TRBV5-8 and TRBJ1-1): EAGVTQSPTHLIKTRGQQATLRCSPISGHTSVYWYQQALGLGLQFLLWYDEGEERNRGNFPPRFSGRQFPNYSSELNVNALELEDSALYLCASSLKGLVAFFGQGTRLTVV.

This clonotype was detected many times. The chain couples TRBV6-1 to TRBJ2-7; D perhaps matches TRBD1 (6 bases). Trimming took 8 bases from V and 0 from J, leaving 11 bases between them. The CDR3 has 13 amino acids. Germline V gives CDR1 MNHNS, CDR2 SASEGT. The chain's CDR3 is CASGQRHSYEQYF. CDR3 coding DNA: TGTGCCAGCGGACAGCGCCACTCCTACGAGCAGTACTTC.

In its sample, this clonotype was seen many times. The rearrangement links TRBV9 to TRBJ1-4; D is unresolved. Deletions cut 2 bases from V and 8 bases from J, with 13 bases between. The germline V gene has CDR1 SGDLS and CDR2 YYNGEE. This CDR3 is built from 14 residues. The CDR3 here is CASSVRPMGEKLFF. Written as DNA, the CDR3 is TGTGCCAGCAGCGTCAGGCCCATGGGAGAAAAACTGTTTTTT.

The V gene is TRBV7-9, the J gene TRBJ2-5; unclear D gene. CDR3 size: 12 residues. Trimming pared 5 bases from V and 5 bases from J, leaving 9 bases between. Germline V CDR1 and CDR2: SEHNR, FQNEAQ (reference sequence). The CDR3 coding sequence is TGTGCCAGCAGCCCGAGTTGGGAGACCCAGTACTTC. It translates to CASSPSWETQYF. Full variable domain (rest looked up from reference TRBV7-9 and TRBJ2-5): DTGVSQNPRHKITKRGQNVTFRCDPISEHNRLYWYRQTLGQGPEFLTYFQNEAQLEKSRLLSDRFSAERPKGSFSTLEIQRTEQGDSAMYLCASSPSWETQYFGPGTRLLVL.

This clonotype has ten or more counts. The chain's CDR3 is CASSQGTHYSYEQYF. The CDR3 DNA reads TGTGCCAGCAGCCAAGGGACACATTACTCCTACGAGCAGTACTTC. The chain recombines TRBV3-1 with TRBJ2-7; tentatively, D is TRBD1 (5 bases). The germline V gene encodes CDR1 LGHDT and CDR2 YNNKEL (reference sequence). There are 15 residues in the CDR3. V was trimmed by 1 base and J by 0 bases, leaving 10 bases between them.

The chain is built from TRBV11-2 and TRBJ2-1; 10 bases fit TRBD2. J lost 0 bases, V lost 4 bases, and 12 bases had no gene match. The CDR3 covers 19 residues. Germline V CDR1 and CDR2: SGHAT, FQNNGV. This CDR3 is CASSWGGTSARSSYNEQFF. CDR3 in DNA: TGTGCCAGCAGCTGGGGGGGGACTAGCGCTAGAAGCTCCTACAATGAGCAGTTCTTC.

V usage is TRBV7-2 and J usage is TRBJ2-7; D is unclear. The CDR3 is 14 amino acids. The germline V and J ends were trimmed by 0 bases and 2 bases, with 8 bases remaining between them. CDR1 SGHTA and CDR2 FQGNSA come from the germline V gene. CDR3 nucleotides: TGTGCCAGCAGCTTAGCGCATTTGGCCTACGAGCAGTACTTC. Translating gives CASSLAHLAYEQYF.

This clonotype was seen many times. The chain uses TRBV29-1 and TRBJ1-1; possibly TRBD1 for D (5 bases). V dropped 7 bases and J dropped 3 bases, with 15 bases sitting between them. In germline, CDR1 is SQVTM, CDR2 ANQGSEA. The CDR3 sequence is 13 residues long. The CDR3 region is CSERGIGDTEAFF. The DNA of the CDR3 is TGCAGCGAAAGGGGAATAGGGGACACTGAAGCTTTCTTT.

V and J are TRBV6-1 and TRBJ1-2; TRBD1 agrees at 8 bases. Germline CDR1 is MNHNS and CDR2 is SASEGT. The CDR3 has 15 amino acids. Trimming cost V 0 bases and J 5 bases; bases outside gene matches: 5. In DNA form, the CDR3 reads TGTGCCAGCAGTGAAGCCGGACAGGGCAAATATGGCTACACCTTC. It encodes CASSEAGQGKYGYTF.

This clonotype was seen a few times. The gene calls are TRBV25-1 and TRBJ1-1, with 9 bases fitting TRBD1. V lost 6 bases to trimming and J lost 3 bases; unmatched junction nucleotides: 17. The CDR3 covers 18 residues. Germline-derived CDR1 and CDR2 are MGHDK and SYGVNS. The CDR3, as DNA: TGTGCCAGCAGAACGGACAGGGGAAAAGGGACCTCGTACACTGAAGCTTTCTTT. This sequence encodes CASRTDRGKGTSYTEAFF.